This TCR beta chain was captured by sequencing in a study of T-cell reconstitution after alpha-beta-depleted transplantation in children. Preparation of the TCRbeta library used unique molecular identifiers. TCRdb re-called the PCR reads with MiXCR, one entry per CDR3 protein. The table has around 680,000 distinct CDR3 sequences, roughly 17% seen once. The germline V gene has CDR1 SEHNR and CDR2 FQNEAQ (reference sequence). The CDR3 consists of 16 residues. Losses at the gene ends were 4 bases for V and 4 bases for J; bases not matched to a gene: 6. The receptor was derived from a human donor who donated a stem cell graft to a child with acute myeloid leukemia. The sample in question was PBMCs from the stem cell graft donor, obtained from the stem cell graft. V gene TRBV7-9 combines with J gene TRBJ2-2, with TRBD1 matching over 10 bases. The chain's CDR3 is CASSSPTGGITGELFF. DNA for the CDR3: TGTGCCAGCAGCTCGCCGACAGGGGGCATCACCGGGGAGCTGTTTTTT. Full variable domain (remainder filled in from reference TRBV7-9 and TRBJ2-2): DTGVSQNPRHKITKRGQNVTFRCDPISEHNRLYWYRQTLGQGPEFLTYFQNEAQLEKSRLLSDRFSAERPKGSFSTLEIQRTEQGDSAMYLCASSSPTGGITGELFFGEGSRLTVL.